This TCR beta chain derives from a study of OX40 agonist ivuxolimab in advanced cancers. For the wider study: Ivuxolimab, which targeted the costimulatory receptor OX40 (CD134), was an agonistic, fully human IgG2 monoclonal antibody. Among the 50 to 55 dose-escalation patients, approximately 20 had hepatocellular carcinoma, roughly 15 melanoma, 9 renal cell carcinoma and 9 head and neck cancer. The paper reports the monotherapy dose-escalation portion (N ≈ 50 patients) of the phase I ivuxolimab trial. In the dose-escalation cohort, approximately 83% of patients were male, and the mean age was roughly 60 years with a range of roughly 23 to 79. Intravenous ivuxolimab was administered to patients every 2 weeks at six dose levels: 0.01, 0.1, 0.3, 1.5, 3 and 10 mg/kg. Partial responses were achieved by three dose-escalation patients, of whom one had hepatocellular carcinoma and two had cutaneous melanoma. The point of sequencing TCRbeta in the periphery was to test whether ivuxolimab changed TCR sequence diversity and drove clonal T-cell expansion. Patients were allowed to have had prior anti-PD-1, anti-PD-L1 or anti-CTLA-4 therapy, and more than 35% of the dose-escalation patients had been treated with checkpoint inhibitors. The study at large found these results: At doses from 0.1 to 3.0 mg/kg, clonal expansion was seen in both CD4+ and CD8+ blood T cells between baseline and week 6. Low levels of normalized T-cell clonal expansion were also seen in some patients who did not respond. Which antigens the clonally expanded peripheral T cells were specific for was not determined. In the 0.1-3.0 mg/kg groups, partial responders were among the patients with the lowest normalized peripheral clonal expansion, particularly in CD8+ T cells. On average, CD8+ T cells showed more expanded clones than CD4+ T cells after ivuxolimab.

About this clone: Its antigen is not yet known. Base qualities are not recorded, but no much larger clone differs from it by a single base.

The CDR3 spans 16 residues, from the cysteine through the phenylalanine. Only the CDR3 part of the read is kept: 48 bases, read in frame from the first base. Clipping removes 8 bases from V and 3 bases from J, with 10 as the unmatched junction base count. The CDR1 and CDR2 encoded by the germline V gene (reference sequence) are SGHAT and FQDESV. Patients with a history of autoimmune disease or receiving systemic immunosuppression were excluded from the trial. Peripheral blood for TCR sequencing was collected from all dose cohorts at baseline, on cycle 4 day 1, and on cycle 7 day 1. The samples were taken from a phase I, first-in-human, multicenter, open-label dose-escalation trial of ivuxolimab. Adults with locally advanced or metastatic head and neck squamous cell, hepatocellular, melanoma or renal cell carcinoma were enrolled in the trial. CD4+ and CD8+ T cells were sorted separately from peripheral blood before TCR sequencing.

To sequence the TCRbeta CDR3 region, genomic DNA was isolated from the sorted cells. The immunoSEQ Assay was used for sequencing of TCRbeta CDR3 regions. Sourced from immuneACCESS, this table was stored by TCRdb with only in-frame sequences that have V and J called. A share of the clones is absent; for the studies checked, an unresolved V gene accounts for under half, and the remainder has no known explanation. This sample has just over 40,000 clones in its table, and 85% of those were observed once. The ten largest clones capture less than 20% of the sample. The chain is encoded by TRBV11-1 joined to TRBJ1-2; TRBD1 agrees with 12 junctional bases. This clonotype was obtained from an adult with an advanced solid tumor such as melanoma, head and neck, liver or kidney cancer. Sequences were derived from CD4+ or CD8+ T cells sorted from blood, sampled in a trial of the OX40 agonist ivuxolimab. The DNA sequence is given as TGTGCCAGCGGACTTCGGGGGACAGGGGGCTACTATGGCTACACCTTC. This gives the protein CASGLRGTGGYYGYTF.